This TCR delta chain comes out of a study of Vγ9Vδ2 T cells in congenital toxoplasmosis (dated by TCRdb to the early 2020s). General notes on the study: To diagnose congenital toxoplasmosis, IgG, IgM and IgA serology, Western blot and an in-house interferon-gamma release assay were used. Gamma and delta chain CDR3 repertoires of sorted blood gammadelta T cells were compared between congenitally T. gondii-infected and uninfected infants. Sequencing of the repertoires was done on samples from infants at two time points: 2 months after birth and 1 year of age. At 2 months, TCR sequencing included about 5 infected and 10 to 11 uninfected infants, and at 1 year it included 3 infected and 4 uninfected infants.

Using SuperScript II, cDNA was generated through template-switch reverse transcription, with TRGC- and TRDC-specific primers combined in a single tube. The TRGC primer was designed to bind both the TRGC1 and TRGC2 constant genes. The KAPA Real-Time Library Amplification Kit was used for TRG and TRD amplification, and AMPure XP bead purification was performed between steps. Illumina sequencing adapters were added by index PCR using the Nextera XT Index Kit. An Illumina MiSeq running the V2 300 kit was used to sequence the TRG and TRD amplicons, producing 150 bp paired-end reads. Processing in the source paper ran as follows. Before further analysis, read quality was checked using FastQC version 0.11.8. Reads were aligned against the TRG or TRD reference genes from GenBank, and CDR3 sequences were constructed using MiXCR version 3.0.3. Default MiXCR settings were used with one exception: TRDD gene segments were assembled from 3 consecutive nucleotides instead of 5. VDJtools version 1.2.1 calculated N additions, CDR3 length, J segment length and clonotype sharing between samples. CDR3 sequences that were out of frame or contained stop codons were left out of the analysis. Infant repertoires were assessed for overlap with previously published fetal, cord blood and adult blood Vgamma9Vdelta2 repertoires. Via CATT, TCRdb reprocessed the public reads, and rows with identical DNA were then joined. The V and J calls were not made by the authors but by TCRdb's processing. Present in this sample are about 710 delta-chain clones, approximately 52% of which were seen just once. The top ten hold roughly 23% of the sample.

Mothers of both infected and uninfected infants received the same treatment, using spiramycin and/or pyrimethamine plus sulfadiazine plus folinic acid. All infants, infected and uninfected, were born by term delivery after more than 37 weeks of gestation. Around 0.91 mL of blood was used to isolate PBMCs by Lymphoprep gradient centrifugation, after which the PBMCs were cryopreserved in liquid nitrogen and shipped to Belgium. After thawing, the PBMCs were labeled with Zombie NIR viability dye and stained with antibodies against CD3, TCR gammadelta, Vgamma9 and Vdelta2. CD3+ TCRgammadelta+ T cells were sorted on a FACSAria III with a mean purity of approximately 98%. For each sample, RNA was extracted from some 10,000 sorted gammadelta T cells with the RNeasy Micro Kit. Infants were born to mothers enrolled with primary T. gondii infection during pregnancy. Peripheral blood samples from the infants were taken at an outpatient microbiology and virology center in Pavia, Italy.

Study-wide findings and limitations: In roughly 2-month-old infants, germline-encoded fetal-type TRDV2 CDR3 sequences seemed to be more common in infected than in uninfected infants, which suggests a footprint of in utero expansion. Repertoire differences between infected and uninfected infants were less clear at 1 year of age than at 2 months. Both infected and uninfected infants showed a high prevalence of a public TRGV9 clonotype. Two months was the earliest age with enough suitable sample material for TCR repertoire analysis, so newborn repertoires were not sequenced. At 2 months, TRGV9 and TRDV2 CDR3s of infected infants appeared to carry fewer N additions than uninfected infants, especially TRDV2-TRDJ1 sequences.

For this chain, trimming is 3 bases at the V end and 1 base at the J end, and the number of junction bases without a gene match is 27. Spanning cysteine to phenylalanine, the CDR3 consists of 22 amino acids. The kept DNA is CDR3 alone, 66 bases in frame from the first base. The germline V gene (reference sequence) supplies CDR1 TVYSNPD and CDR2 GDNSRS. Points on this clone: This receptor's antigen is unknown. With only one base between it and a far larger clone, this is likely a read error.

The rearrangement combines TRDV3 with TRDJ1, with 12 bases matching TRDD3. TCRdb records no J gene; here it was assigned by comparing the DNA to germline. Sequenced input: gamma-delta T cells from blood. This TCR came from a child under 10 years old born to a mother with Toxoplasma gondii infection during pregnancy, either congenitally infected or uninfected (not recorded which). The nucleotide sequence is TGTGCCTTAACATGGGTGCTCCACCACATATACTGGGGGATACCCCTCACCGATAAACTCATCTTT. Translated, it reads CALTWVLHHIYWGIPLTDKLIF.